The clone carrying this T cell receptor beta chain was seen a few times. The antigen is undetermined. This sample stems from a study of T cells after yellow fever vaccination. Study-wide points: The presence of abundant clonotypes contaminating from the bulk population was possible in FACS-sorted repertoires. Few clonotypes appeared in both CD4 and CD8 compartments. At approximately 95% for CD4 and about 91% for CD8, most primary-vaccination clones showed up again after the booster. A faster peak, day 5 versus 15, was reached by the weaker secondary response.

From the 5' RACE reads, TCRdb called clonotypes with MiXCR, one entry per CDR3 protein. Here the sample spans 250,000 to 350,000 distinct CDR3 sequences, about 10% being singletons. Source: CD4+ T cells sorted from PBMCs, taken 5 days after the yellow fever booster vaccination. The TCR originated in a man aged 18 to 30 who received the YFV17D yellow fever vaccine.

The CDR3 DNA reads TGTGCCAGCAGCTTAGCGTATGGCTACACCTTC. Translation gives CASSLAYGYTF. The V gene is TRBV7-9, the J gene TRBJ1-2; D not resolved. Trimming left V 0 bases short and J 5 bases short, with 1 base between. This CDR3 spans 11 amino acids. CDR1 is SEHNR and CDR2 is FQNEAQ in the germline V gene (reference sequence).